The 2 T cell receptor beta chains below all came from one sample that was sequenced in a study of shared T cell receptors in the human thymus. The table came from immunoSEQ multiplex PCR; TCRdb's copy has only in-frame clones and leaves some out. The data contain almost 550,000 clones, more than 75% of them singletons. Separately, the same data were catalogued under a study of human thymus T cells.

The sequencing sample was made of thymocytes. These receptors all come from a boy under two years old with a congenital heart defect.

CDR3 loop: CASSLASWGANYGYTF. The CDR3 DNA reads as TGTGCCAGCAGCTTAGCCTCCTGGGGCGCGAACTATGGCTACACCTTC. V and J are TRBV7-6 and TRBJ1-2; a weak D match, TRBD1 (5 bases). There are 16 residues in the CDR3. Trimming stripped 0 bases from V and 2 bases from J, with 13 bases between. Germline CDR1 SGHVS, CDR2 FNYEAQ.

The rearrangement uses TRBV4-3 and TRBJ2-1; D is ambiguous. The CDR3 has 16 amino acids. With 1 base removed from V and 1 base from J, the gap between germline ends came to 11 bases. In germline, CDR1 is LGHNA, CDR2 YSLEER. For the CDR3, the DNA is TGCGCCAGCAGCCAAGCCCCCGTGCTATCCTACAATGAGCAGTTCTTC. It is translated as CASSQAPVLSYNEQFF.